This is a list of T cell receptor beta chains from one sample in a study of blood T cell repertoires in COVID-19. Produced via immunoSEQ multiplex PCR; TCRdb's table is partial and in-frame only. The repertoire holds 100,000 to 120,000 clones, with 85% as singletons. Sequenced material: peripheral blood. All receptors come from a woman in her sixties with COVID-19, enrolled during active disease. The conserved cysteine and the conserved F or W are not part of the CDR3 here. The D gene is left open where the match is weak. Clone size is not always given. Where it is, it says once, few, many or a class for expanded clones.

-	TRBV5-1	-	TRBJ2-7	ASSPGQSVGEQY
-	TRBV5-8	-	TRBJ2-7	ASNIYRDTTYEQY
-	TRBV11-1	-	TRBJ2-1	ASSLGPYNEQF
few	TRBV11-2	TRBD1	TRBJ1-5	ASSLDGQGKIGNQPQH
-	TRBV15	TRBD2	TRBJ2-5	ATSRGVGTSGLNLGLGEETQY
few	TRBV19	TRBD2	TRBJ2-5	ASGLAGGRETQY
few	TRBV10-3	TRBD1	TRBJ2-2	AIRTGRQGDTGELF
-	TRBV11-2	TRBD1	TRBJ1-4	ASRHRTGVTNEKLF
-	TRBV7-8	TRBD1	TRBJ1-3	ASSLGLQGAISGNTIY
-	TRBV5-1	-	TRBJ1-2	ASSFQGNDGYT
-	TRBV7-9	TRBD2	TRBJ2-1	ASSSSTSGGPRPYNEQF
-	TRBV11-2	-	TRBJ1-6	ASSLDSGGGSPLH
-	TRBV28	-	TRBJ1-1	ASSFIGDNTEAF
-	TRBV29-1	TRBD1	TRBJ1-1	SGDGQGARSEAF
-	TRBV5-4	TRBD1	TRBJ2-2	ASSSGTGGASGELF
-	TRBV7-9	TRBD1	TRBJ1-1	ASSLSWTGSTEAF
-	TRBV28	TRBD1	TRBJ1-6	ASRSGGYNSPLH
-	TRBV2	TRBD1	TRBJ2-2	ASSGGSGGRTGELF
-	TRBV4-3	-	TRBJ1-1	ASSQDDRLNTEAF
once	TRBV5-1	TRBD1	TRBJ1-4	ASSLDRGPISEKLF
-	TRBV6-4	-	TRBJ1-6	ASSPGGGNNNSPLH
-	TRBV6-6	TRBD1	TRBJ1-3	ASSPFRGQGDGNTIY